This T cell receptor beta chain derives from a study of blood T cell repertoires in COVID-19. Turning to the study itself: Samples came from the United States, Italy and Spain, spanning acute and convalescent COVID-19.

Among Cohort 3 donors, those recovered had two negative PCRs, clearance, or symptom resolution. The V and J ends lost 5 bases and 6 bases, in that order; junction bases with no gene match: 9. Germline-derived CDR1 and CDR2 are LNHDA and SQIVND (reference sequence). The CDR3 is 15 residues long. As originally analysed: Counts of nucleated cells, estimated from reference gene primer amplification, were obtained. The data were produced by immunoSEQ multiplex PCR, yet TCRdb's version contains in-frame clones alone and is incomplete. The V and J calls and clone size were taken over from that table, and D and trimming were inferred from the DNA. The repertoire holds about 500,000 clones, 87% seen once, with about 0.7% in the top ten.

The chain couples TRBV19 to TRBJ2-1; 8 nucleotides agree with TRBD1. The specimen was PBMCs or T cells enriched from blood (not recorded which). The sequence derives from a woman aged 18 to 35 who had recovered from COVID-19. The CDR3 bases are TGTGCCAGTAGTCCGCGGACAGGGATCTTCAATGAGCAGTTCTTC. It encodes CASSPRTGIFNEQFF. The full variable domain, rest sourced from reference TRBV19 and TRBJ2-1, is DGGITQSPKYLFRKEGQNVTLSCEQNLNHDAMYWYRQDPGQGLRLIYYSQIVNDFQKGDIAEGYSVSREKKESFPLTVTSAQKNPTAFYLCASSPRTGIFNEQFFGPGTRLTVL.